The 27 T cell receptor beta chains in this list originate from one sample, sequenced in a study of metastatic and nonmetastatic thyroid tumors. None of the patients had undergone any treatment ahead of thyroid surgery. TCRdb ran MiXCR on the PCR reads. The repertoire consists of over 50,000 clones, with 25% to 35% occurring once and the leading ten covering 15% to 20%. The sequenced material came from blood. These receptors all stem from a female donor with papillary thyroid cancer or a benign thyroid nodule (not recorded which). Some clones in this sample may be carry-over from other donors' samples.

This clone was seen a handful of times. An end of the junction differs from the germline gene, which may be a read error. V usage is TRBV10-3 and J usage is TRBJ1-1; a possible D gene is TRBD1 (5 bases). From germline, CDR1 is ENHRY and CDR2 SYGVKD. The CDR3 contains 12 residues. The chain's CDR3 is CTSTRGDDEAFF. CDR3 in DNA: TGCACCTCGACCCGGGGCGATGATGAAGCTTTCTTT.

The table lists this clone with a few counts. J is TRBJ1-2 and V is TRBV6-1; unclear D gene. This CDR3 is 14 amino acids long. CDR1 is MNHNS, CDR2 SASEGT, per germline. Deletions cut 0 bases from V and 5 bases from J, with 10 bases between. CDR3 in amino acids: CASSEAQARYGYTF. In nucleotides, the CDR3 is TGTGCCAGCAGTGAAGCGCAGGCGCGATATGGCTACACCTTC.

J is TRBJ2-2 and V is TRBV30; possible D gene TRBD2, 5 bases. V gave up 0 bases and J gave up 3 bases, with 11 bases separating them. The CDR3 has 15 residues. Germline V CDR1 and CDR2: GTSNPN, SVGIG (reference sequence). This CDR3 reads CAWSVRDGYTGELFF. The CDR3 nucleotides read TGTGCCTGGAGTGTACGGGATGGGTACACCGGGGAGCTGTTTTTT.

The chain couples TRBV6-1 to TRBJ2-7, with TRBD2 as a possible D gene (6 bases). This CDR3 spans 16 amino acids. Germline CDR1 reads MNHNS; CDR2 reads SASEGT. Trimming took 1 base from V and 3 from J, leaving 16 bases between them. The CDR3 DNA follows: TGTGCCAGCAGTGAAGAGTCTGGGGCGGGGAACTACGAGCAGTACTTC. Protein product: CASSEESGAGNYEQYF.

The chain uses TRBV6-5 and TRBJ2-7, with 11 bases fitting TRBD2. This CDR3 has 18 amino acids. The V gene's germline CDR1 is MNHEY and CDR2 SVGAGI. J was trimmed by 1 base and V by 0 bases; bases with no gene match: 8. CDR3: CASSYSQVAGGLSYEQYF. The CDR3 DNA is TGTGCCAGCAGTTACTCGCAGGTAGCGGGAGGGCTATCCTACGAGCAGTACTTC.

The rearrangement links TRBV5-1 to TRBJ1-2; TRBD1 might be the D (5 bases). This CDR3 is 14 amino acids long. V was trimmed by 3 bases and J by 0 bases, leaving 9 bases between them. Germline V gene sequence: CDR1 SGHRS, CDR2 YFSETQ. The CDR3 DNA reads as TGCGCCAGCAGCTGGGACCGCTCTAACTATGGCTACACCTTC. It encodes CASSWDRSNYGYTF.

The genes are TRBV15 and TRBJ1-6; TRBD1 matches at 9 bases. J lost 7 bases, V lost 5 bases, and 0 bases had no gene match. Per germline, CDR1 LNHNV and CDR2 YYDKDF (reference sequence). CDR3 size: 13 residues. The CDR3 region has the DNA TGTGCCACCAGCGGACAGGGGAATTCACCCCTCCACTTT. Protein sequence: CATSGQGNSPLHF.

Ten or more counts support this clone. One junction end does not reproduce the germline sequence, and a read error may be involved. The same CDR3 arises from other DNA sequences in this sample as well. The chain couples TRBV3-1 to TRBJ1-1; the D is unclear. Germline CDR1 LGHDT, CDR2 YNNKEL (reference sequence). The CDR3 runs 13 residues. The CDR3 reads CASSQEMNTEAFF. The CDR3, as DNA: TGTGCCAGCAGCCAAGAAATGAACACTGAAGCTTTTTTT.

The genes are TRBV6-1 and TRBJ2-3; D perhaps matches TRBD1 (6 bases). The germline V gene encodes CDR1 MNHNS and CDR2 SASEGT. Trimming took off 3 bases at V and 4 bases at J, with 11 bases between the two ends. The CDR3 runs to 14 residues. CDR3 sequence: CASSDRGEADTQYF. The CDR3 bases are TGTGCCAGCAGTGACAGGGGTGAGGCAGATACGCAGTATTTT.

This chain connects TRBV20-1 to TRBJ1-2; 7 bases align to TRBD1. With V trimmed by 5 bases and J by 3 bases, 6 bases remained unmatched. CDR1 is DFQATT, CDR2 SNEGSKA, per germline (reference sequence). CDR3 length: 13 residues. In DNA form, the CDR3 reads TGCAGTGCTTCAGCAGGGACAGACTATGGCTACACCTTC. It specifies CSASAGTDYGYTF.

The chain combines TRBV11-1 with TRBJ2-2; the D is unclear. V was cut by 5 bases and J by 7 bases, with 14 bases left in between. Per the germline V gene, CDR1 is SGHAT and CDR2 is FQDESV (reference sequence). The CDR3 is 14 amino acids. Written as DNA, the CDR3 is TGTGCCAGCAGCGCCTTCTCTTCCAACGGGGAGCTGTTTTTT. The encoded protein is CASSAFSSNGELFF.

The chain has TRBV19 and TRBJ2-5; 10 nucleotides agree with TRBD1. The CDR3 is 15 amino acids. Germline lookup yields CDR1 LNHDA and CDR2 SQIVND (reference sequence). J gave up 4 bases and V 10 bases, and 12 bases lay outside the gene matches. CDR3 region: CATHPGQGLGETQYF. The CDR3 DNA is TGTGCCACCCATCCGGGACAGGGGTTAGGAGAGACCCAGTACTTC.

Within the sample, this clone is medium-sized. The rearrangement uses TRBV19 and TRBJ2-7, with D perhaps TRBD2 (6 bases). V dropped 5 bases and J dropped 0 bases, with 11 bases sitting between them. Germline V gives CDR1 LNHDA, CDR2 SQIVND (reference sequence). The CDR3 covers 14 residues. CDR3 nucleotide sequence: TGTGCCAGTAGTTTGCGGGGTTACTCCTACGAGCAGTACTTC. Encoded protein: CASSLRGYSYEQYF.

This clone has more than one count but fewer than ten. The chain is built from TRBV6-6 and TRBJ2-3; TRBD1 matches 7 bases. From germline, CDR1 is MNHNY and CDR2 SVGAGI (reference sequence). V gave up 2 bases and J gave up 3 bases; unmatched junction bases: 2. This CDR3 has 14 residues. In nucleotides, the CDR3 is TGTGCCAGCAGTTACAGCAGGGGGACAGATACGCAGTATTTT. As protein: CASSYSRGTDTQYF.

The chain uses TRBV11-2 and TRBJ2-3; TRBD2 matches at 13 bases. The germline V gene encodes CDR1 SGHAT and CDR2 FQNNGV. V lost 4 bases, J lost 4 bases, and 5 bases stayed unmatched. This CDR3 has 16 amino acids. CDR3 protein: CASSYGLAGVSDTQYF. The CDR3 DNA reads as TGTGCCAGCAGCTACGGACTAGCGGGAGTTTCAGATACGCAGTATTTT.

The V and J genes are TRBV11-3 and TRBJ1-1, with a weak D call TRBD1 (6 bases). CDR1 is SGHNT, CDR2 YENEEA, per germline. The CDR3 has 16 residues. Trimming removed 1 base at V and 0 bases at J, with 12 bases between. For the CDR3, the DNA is TGTGCCAGCAGCTTAGTGTGGGGGCGGATGAACACTGAAGCTTTCTTT. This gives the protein CASSLVWGRMNTEAFF.

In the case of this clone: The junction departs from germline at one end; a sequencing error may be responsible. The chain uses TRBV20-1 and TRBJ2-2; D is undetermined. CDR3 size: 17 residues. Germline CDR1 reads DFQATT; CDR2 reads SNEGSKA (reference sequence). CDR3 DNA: TGCAGTGCTAGAGATGCGAGACACGGCGTCGACACCGGTGAGCTGTTTTTT. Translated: CSARDARHGVDTGELFF.

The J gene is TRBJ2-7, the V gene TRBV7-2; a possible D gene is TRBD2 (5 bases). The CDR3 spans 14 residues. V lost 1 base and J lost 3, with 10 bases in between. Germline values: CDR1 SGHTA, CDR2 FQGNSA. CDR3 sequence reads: CASSLGAGLYEQYF. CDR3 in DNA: TGTGCCAGCAGCTTAGGGGCGGGTCTCTACGAGCAGTACTTC.

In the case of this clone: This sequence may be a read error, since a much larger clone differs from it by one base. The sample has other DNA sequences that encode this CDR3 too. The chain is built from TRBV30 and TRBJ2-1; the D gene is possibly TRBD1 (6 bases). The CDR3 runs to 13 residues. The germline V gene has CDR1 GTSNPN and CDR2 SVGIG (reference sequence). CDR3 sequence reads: CAWSQDRYNEQFF. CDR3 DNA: TGTGCCTGGAGTCAAGACAGGTACAATGAGCAATTCTTC.

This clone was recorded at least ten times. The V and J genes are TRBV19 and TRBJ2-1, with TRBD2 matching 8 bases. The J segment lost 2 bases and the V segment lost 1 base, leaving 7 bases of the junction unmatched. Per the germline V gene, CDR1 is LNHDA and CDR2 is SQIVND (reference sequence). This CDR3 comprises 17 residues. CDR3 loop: CASSIALVAGPYNEQFF. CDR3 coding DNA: TGTGCCAGTAGTATAGCCCTAGTAGCGGGACCCTACAATGAGCAGTTCTTC. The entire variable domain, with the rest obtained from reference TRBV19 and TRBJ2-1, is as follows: DGGITQSPKYLFRKEGQNVTLSCEQNLNHDAMYWYRQDPGQGLRLIYYSQIVNDFQKGDIAEGYSVSREKKESFPLTVTSAQKNPTAFYLCASSIALVAGPYNEQFFGPGTRLTVL.

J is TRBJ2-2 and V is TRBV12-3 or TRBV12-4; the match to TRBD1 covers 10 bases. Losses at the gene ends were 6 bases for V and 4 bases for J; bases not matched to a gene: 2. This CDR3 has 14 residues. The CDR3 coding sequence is TGTGCCAGCAGGGGACAGGGGAGCACCGGGGAGCTGTTTTTT. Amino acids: CASRGQGSTGELFF.

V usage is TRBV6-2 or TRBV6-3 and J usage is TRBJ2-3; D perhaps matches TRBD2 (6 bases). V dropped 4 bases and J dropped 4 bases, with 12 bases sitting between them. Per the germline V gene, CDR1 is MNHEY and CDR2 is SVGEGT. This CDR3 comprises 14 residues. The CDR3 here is CASSFIRESDTQYF. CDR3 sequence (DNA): TGTGCCAGCAGTTTCATCCGGGAGTCAGATACGCAGTATTTT.

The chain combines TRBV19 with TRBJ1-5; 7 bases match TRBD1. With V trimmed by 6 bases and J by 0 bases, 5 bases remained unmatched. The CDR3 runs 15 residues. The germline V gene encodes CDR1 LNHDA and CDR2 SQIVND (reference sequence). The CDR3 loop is CASRIQGISNQPQHF. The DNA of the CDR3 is TGTGCCAGTAGGATACAGGGGATTAGCAATCAGCCCCAGCATTTT.

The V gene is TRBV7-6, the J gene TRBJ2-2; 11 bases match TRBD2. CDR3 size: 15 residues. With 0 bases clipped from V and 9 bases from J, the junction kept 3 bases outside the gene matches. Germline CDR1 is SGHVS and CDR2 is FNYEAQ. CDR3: CASSLATSGSRELFF. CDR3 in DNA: TGTGCCAGCAGCTTAGCTACTAGCGGGAGTCGGGAGCTGTTTTTT.

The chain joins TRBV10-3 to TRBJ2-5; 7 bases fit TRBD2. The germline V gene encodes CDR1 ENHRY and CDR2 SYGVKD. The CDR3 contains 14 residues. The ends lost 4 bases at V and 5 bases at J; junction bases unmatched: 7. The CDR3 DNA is TGTGCCATCAGTGTGACGGGGGAGGGCGAGACCCAGTACTTC. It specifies CAISVTGEGETQYF.

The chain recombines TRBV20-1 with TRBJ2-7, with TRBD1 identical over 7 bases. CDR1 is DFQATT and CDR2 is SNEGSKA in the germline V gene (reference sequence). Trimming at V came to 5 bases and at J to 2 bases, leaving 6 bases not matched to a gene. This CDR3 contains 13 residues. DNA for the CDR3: TGCAGTGCTTTGACAGGGATCACCTACGAGCAGTACTTC. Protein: CSALTGITYEQYF.

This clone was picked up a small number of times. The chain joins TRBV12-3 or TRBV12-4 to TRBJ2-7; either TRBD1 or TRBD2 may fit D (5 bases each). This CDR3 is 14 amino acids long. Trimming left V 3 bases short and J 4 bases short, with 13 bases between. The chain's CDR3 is CASSFRDGRYEQYF. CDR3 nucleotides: TGTGCCAGCAGTTTCCGGGACGGAAGATACGAGCAGTACTTC.